Presented here are 6 T cell receptor beta chains from one specimen sequenced in a study of post-analysis software for immune sequencing data. General study findings and limits: A few TRBV segments occurring more often in patients than controls included TRBV5-6, TRBV5-1 and TRBV20-1.

Every TCR beta cDNA library bore unique molecular identifiers. TCRdb recomputed calls from the PCR reads with MiXCR, one row per CDR3 protein. Of more than 500,000 distinct CDR3 sequences in the sample, 30% to 40% were seen once. The antigens these receptors bind are not known. The sample consisted of blood. These receptors were taken from a girl younger than 18 with multiple sclerosis.

The V gene is TRBV20-1, the J gene TRBJ2-3; 7 positions agree with TRBD2. The germline CDR1 and CDR2 sequences are DFQATT and SNEGSKA (reference sequence). V was clipped by 4 bases and J by 0 bases; unmatched bases: 7. The CDR3 contains 15 residues. This CDR3 is CSANRAGHSTDTQYF. As DNA, the CDR3 is TGCAGTGCTAATAGAGCGGGGCATAGCACAGATACGCAGTATTTT.

The CDR3 is CATSDSGQGGNQPQHF. DNA of the CDR3: TGTGCCACCAGTGATTCGGGACAGGGAGGCAATCAGCCCCAGCATTTT. The genes are TRBV24-1 and TRBJ1-5; 9 nucleotides agree with TRBD1. From germline, CDR1 is KGHDR and CDR2 SFDVKD. The V gene end was trimmed by 2 bases and the J gene end by 2 bases; junction bases not matched to a gene: 3. The CDR3 has 16 amino acids.

This clonotype was observed a few times. The J gene is TRBJ1-2, the V gene TRBV10-3; 9 positions match TRBD1. CDR3 length: 14 amino acids. V lost 4 bases to trimming and J lost 6 bases; unmatched junction nucleotides: 6. From germline, CDR1 is ENHRY and CDR2 SYGVKD. The CDR3 reads CAISGRQGEDGYTF. The CDR3 DNA follows: TGTGCCATCAGTGGTAGACAGGGGGAGGATGGCTACACCTTC.

The chain is built from TRBV9 and TRBJ1-3; D call uncertain. The V and J ends lost 0 bases and 0 bases respectively, with 10 bases between them. The CDR3 spans 16 residues. Germline lookup yields CDR1 SGDLS and CDR2 YYNGEE. The CDR3 protein is CASSVVGQNSGNTIYF. In DNA, the CDR3 is TGTGCCAGCAGCGTAGTCGGGCAGAACTCTGGAAACACCATATATTTT.

As DNA, the CDR3 is TGTGCCAGCAGCTTAGCGCGTCAGGGTAGGATAAGTGGCTACACCTTC. Translating it yields CASSLARQGRISGYTF. The gene calls are TRBV7-2 and TRBJ1-2; possible D gene TRBD1, 5 bases. The V gene lost 0 bases and the J gene lost 7 bases, with 18 bases spanning the gap. The CDR3 sequence is 16 residues long. Germline V lookup: CDR1 SGHTA, CDR2 FQGNSA.

The rearrangement uses TRBV10-3 and TRBJ2-7; D may be TRBD1 (7 bases). CDR1 is ENHRY and CDR2 is SYGVKD in the germline V gene. This CDR3 is built from 14 residues. V lost 6 bases and J 4 bases, leaving 16 bases between the germline ends. The CDR3 bases are TGTGCCATCAGGGCCAGGGGGGATTCATACGAGCAGTACTTC. This sequence encodes CAIRARGDSYEQYF.